The sequence of this T cell receptor (beta chain) was determined in a study of response to subunit inactivated influenza vaccine. TCRdb used MiXCR to reprocess the RT-PCR reads, holding one entry per CDR3 protein. Counted here are hundreds of thousands of distinct CDR3 sequences, less than 20% occurring once; the ten biggest clones make up roughly 11%. This specimen consisted of PBMCs from blood, obtained about 12 days after vaccination. The sequence was collected from a man aged 45-65 years who received an inactivated influenza vaccine.

CDR3 coding DNA: TGTGCCAGCAGGGCGGGCGCGAGGAGTTTTAGCTACACCTTC. Amino acids: CASRAGARSFSYTF. The chain has TRBV2 and TRBJ1-2; D is unclear. Germline CDR1 reads SNHLY; CDR2 reads FYNNEI. Trimming left V 6 bases short and J 9 bases short, with 20 bases between. The CDR3 contains 14 residues.